This is a list of T cell receptor beta chains from one sample in a study of PD-1 blockade in mismatch repair-deficient tumors. Generated by immunoSEQ multiplex PCR, the TCRdb table keeps only in-frame clones and is missing some. The repertoire consists of around 130,000 clones, with 88% occurring once and the leading ten covering 10% to 15%. The sequencing used peripheral blood, collected approximately 70 weeks after starting pembrolizumab. The receptors were sampled from an adult with mismatch repair-deficient cancer. The CDR3 runs from the conserved cysteine through the conserved F or W. A D gene is named only where the DNA matches it firmly. For some rows the clone size is stated as once, few or many, or as a class when expanded; others skip it.

>-|TRBV7-8|-|TRBJ1-5
CASSQVVQPQHF
TGTGCCAGCAGCCAAGTCGTTCAGCCCCAGCATTTT
>-|TRBV7-2|once|TRBJ2-3
CASSLATGTFGTDTQYF
TGTGCCAGCAGCTTAGCGACCGGGACGTTCGGTACAGATACGCAGTATTTT
>-|TRBV6-1|-|TRBJ2-3
CASSAWTDNTDTQYF
TGTGCCAGCAGTGCATGGACGGACAACACAGATACGCAGTATTTT
>-|TRBV4-1|-|TRBJ2-7
CASSKDQKEPYEQYF
TGCGCCAGCAGCAAGGACCAAAAAGAGCCCTACGAGCAGTACTTC
>TRBD2|TRBV11-2|-|TRBJ2-7
CASSVTSGAGYEQYF
TGTGCCAGCAGCGTGACTAGCGGAGCTGGCTACGAGCAGTACTTC
>-|TRBV29-1|-|TRBJ2-2
CSVVGDTGELFF
TGCAGCGTTGTAGGTGACACCGGGGAGCTGTTTTTT
>-|TRBV15|-|TRBJ2-3
CATSRGGGASTDTQYF
TGTGCCACCAGCAGAGGAGGGGGAGCTAGCACAGATACGCAGTATTTT
>TRBD2|TRBV4-2|once|TRBJ2-7
CASSQRGLAGTREQYF
TGTGCCAGCAGCCAAAGGGGACTAGCGGGAACAAGGGAGCAGTACTTC
>-|TRBV4-3|-|TRBJ1-1
CASSQVDGGNTEAFF
TGCGCCAGCAGCCAAGTGGATGGGGGGAACACTGAAGCTTTCTTT
>TRBD1|TRBV18|-|TRBJ2-1
CASSRQGNEQFF
TGTGCCAGCTCACGACAGGGGAATGAGCAGTTCTTC